This TCR beta chain was captured in a study of blood T cell repertoires in COVID-19. As for the study in general: Samples of COVID-19 (acute and convalescent) were obtained from the United States, Italy and Spain.

Per the study methods: Reference gene primer amplification in the assay estimated nucleated cell counts. The protocol was immunoSEQ multiplex PCR, while the TCRdb copy is restricted to in-frame clones and leaves out a portion. The D gene and trimming were derived from the DNA, and the V and J assignments and clone size from that table. The sample has 65,000 to 85,000 clones, 86% seen once. Trimming left V 5 bases short and J 3 bases short, with 11 bases between. This CDR3 comprises 13 residues. Per the germline V gene, CDR1 is LGHDT and CDR2 is YNNKEL (reference sequence). This chain links TRBV3-1 (or the pseudogene TRBV3-2) with TRBJ2-7; no clear D. This receptor was obtained from a man aged 45 to 65 with active COVID-19. The sample consisted of peripheral blood. This CDR3 reads CASSLNLNYEQYF. DNA of the CDR3: TGTGCCAGCAGCTTAAATTTAAACTACGAGCAGTACTTC.